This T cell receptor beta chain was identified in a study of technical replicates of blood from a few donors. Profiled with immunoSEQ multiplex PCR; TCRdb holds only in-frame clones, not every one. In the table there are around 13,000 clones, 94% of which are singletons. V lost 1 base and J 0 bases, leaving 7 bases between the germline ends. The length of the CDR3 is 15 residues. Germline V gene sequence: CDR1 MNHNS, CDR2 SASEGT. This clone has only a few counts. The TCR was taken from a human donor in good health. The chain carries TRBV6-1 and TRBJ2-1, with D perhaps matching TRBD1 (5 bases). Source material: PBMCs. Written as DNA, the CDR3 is TGTGCCAGCAGTGAAGTGCAGGGCTCCTACAATGAGCAGTTCTTC. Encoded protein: CASSEVQGSYNEQFF.